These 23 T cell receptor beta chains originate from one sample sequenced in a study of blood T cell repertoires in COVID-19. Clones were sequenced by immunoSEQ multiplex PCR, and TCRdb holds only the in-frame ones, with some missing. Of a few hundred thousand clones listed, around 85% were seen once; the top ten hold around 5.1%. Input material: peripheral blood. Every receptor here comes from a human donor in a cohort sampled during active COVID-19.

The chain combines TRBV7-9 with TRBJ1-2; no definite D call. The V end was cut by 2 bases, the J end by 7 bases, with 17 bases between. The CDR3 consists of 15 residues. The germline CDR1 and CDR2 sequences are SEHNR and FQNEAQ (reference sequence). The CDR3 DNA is TGTGCCAGCAGCTTACTTTCGTCGCGGTTAGGTGGCTACACCTTC. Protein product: CASSLLSSRLGGYTF.

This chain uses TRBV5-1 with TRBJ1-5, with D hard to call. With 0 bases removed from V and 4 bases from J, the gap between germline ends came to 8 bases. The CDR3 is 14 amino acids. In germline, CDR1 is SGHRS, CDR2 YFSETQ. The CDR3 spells CASSLESGNQPQHF. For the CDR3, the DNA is TGCGCCAGCAGCTTGGAGAGCGGTAATCAGCCCCAGCATTTT.

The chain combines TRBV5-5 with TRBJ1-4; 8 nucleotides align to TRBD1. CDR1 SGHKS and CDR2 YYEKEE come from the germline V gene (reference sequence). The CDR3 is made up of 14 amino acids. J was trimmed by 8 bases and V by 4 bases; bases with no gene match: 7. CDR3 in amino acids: CASSMDRAGEKLFF. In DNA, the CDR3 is TGTGCCAGCAGCATGGACAGGGCGGGCGAAAAACTGTTTTTT.

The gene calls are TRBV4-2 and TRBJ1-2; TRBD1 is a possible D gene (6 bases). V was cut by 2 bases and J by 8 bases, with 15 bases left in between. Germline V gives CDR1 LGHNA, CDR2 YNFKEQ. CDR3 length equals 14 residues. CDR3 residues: CASSQRVQGRGYTF. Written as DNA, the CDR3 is TGTGCCAGCAGCCAAAGGGTACAGGGTCGAGGCTACACCTTC.

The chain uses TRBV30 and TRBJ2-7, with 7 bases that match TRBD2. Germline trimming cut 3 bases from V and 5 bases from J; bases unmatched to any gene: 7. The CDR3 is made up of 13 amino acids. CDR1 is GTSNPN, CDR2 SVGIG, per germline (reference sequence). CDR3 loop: CAWSDWRENEQYF. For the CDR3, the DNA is TGTGCCTGGAGCGATTGGCGGGAGAACGAGCAGTACTTC.

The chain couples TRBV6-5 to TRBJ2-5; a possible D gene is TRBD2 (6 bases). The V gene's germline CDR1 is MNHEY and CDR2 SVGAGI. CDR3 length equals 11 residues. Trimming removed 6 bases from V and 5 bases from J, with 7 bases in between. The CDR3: CASRGLETQYF. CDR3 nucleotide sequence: TGTGCCAGCAGGGGACTGGAGACCCAGTACTTC.

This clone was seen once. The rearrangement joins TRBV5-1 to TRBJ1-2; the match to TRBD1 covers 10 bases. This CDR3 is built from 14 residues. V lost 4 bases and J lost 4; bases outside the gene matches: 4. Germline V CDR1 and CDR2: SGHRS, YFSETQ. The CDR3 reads CASSETGGGYGYTF. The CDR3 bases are TGCGCCAGCAGCGAGACAGGGGGCGGCTATGGCTACACCTTC.

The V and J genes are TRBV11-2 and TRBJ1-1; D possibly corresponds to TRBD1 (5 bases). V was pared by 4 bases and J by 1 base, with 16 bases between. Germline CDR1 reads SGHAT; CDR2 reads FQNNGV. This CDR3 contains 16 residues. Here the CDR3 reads CASSSPRGGGNTEAFF. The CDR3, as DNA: TGTGCCAGCAGCTCCCCTCGCGGGGGGGGGAACACTGAAGCTTTCTTT.

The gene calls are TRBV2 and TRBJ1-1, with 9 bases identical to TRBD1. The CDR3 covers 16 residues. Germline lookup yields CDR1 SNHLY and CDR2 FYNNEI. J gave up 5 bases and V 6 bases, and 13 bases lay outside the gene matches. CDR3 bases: TGTGCCAGCAGCCCCGCATTCGGGACAGGGAGGACTGAAGCTTTCTTT. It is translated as CASSPAFGTGRTEAFF.

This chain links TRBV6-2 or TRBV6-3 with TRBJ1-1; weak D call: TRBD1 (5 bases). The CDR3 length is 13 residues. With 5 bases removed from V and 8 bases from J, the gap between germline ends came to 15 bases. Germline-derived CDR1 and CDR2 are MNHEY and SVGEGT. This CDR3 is CASSDGGLSEAFF. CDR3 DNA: TGTGCCAGCAGTGACGGGGGTCTCTCAGAAGCTTTCTTT.

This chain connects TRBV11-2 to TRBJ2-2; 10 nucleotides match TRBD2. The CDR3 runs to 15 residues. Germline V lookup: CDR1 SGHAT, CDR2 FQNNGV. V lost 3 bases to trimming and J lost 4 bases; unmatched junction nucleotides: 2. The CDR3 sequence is CASSLRLAGTGELFF. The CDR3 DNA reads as TGTGCCAGCAGCTTGAGACTAGCGGGCACCGGGGAGCTGTTTTTT.

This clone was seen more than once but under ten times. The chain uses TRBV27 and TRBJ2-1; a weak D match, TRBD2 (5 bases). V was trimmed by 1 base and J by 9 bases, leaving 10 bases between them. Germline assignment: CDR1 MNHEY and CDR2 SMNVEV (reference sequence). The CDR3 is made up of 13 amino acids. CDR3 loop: CASSLWRRGEQFF. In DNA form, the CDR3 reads TGTGCCAGCAGTTTATGGCGACGGGGTGAGCAGTTCTTC.

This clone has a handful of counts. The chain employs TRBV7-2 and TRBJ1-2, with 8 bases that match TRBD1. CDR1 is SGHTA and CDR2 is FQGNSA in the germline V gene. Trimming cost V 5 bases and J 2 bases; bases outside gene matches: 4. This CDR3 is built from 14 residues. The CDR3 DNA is TGTGCCAGCAGCGCAGGGGGCCTGAACTATGGCTACACCTTC. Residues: CASSAGGLNYGYTF.

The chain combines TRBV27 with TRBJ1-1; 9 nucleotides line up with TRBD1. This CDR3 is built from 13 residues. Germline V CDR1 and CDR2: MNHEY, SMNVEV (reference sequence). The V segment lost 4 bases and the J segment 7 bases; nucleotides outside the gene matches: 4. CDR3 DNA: TGTGCCAGCAGTTCGGGACAGGGAAGTGAAGCTTTCTTT. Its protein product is CASSSGQGSEAFF.

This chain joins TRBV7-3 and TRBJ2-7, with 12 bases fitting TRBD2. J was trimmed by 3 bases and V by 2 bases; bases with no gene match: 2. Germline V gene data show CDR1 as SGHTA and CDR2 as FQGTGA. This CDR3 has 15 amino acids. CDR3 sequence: CASSLGLAGLYEQYF. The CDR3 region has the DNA TGTGCCAGCAGCTTAGGACTAGCGGGACTCTACGAGCAGTACTTC.

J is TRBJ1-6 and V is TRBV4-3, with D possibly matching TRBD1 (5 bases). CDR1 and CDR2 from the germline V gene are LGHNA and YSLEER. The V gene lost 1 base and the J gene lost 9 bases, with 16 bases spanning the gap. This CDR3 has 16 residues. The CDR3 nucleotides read TGCGCCAGCAGCCAAGGGATCAGGGATTTTAGTTCACCCCTCCACTTT. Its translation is CASSQGIRDFSSPLHF.

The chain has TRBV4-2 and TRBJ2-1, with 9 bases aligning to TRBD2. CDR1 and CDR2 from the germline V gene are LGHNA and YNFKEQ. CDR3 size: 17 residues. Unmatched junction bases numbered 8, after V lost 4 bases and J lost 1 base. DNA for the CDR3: TGTGCCAGCAGCCCACGAAGGGCGGGAGGGTCCTACAATGAGCAGTTCTTC. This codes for CASSPRRAGGSYNEQFF.

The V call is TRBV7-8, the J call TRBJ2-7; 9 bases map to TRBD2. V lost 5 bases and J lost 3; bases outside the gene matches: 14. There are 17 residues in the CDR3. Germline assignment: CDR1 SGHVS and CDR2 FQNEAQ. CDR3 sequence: CASSPRAQLAGNYEQYF. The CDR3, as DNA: TGTGCCAGCAGCCCTAGGGCCCAACTAGCGGGCAACTACGAGCAGTACTTC.

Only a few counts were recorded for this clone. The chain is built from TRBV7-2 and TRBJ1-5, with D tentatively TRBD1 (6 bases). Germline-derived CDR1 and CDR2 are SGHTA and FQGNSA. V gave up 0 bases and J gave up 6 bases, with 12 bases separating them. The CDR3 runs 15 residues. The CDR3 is CASSLALGGAQPQHF. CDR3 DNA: TGTGCCAGCAGCTTAGCTCTGGGGGGGGCTCAGCCCCAGCATTTT.

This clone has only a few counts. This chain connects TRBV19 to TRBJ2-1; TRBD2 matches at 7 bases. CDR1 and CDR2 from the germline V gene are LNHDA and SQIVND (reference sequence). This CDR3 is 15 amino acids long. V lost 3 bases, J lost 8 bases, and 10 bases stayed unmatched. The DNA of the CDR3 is TGTGCCAGTAGTATTAAGACTAGCTTTGTGTATGAGCAGTTCTTC. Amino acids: CASSIKTSFVYEQFF.

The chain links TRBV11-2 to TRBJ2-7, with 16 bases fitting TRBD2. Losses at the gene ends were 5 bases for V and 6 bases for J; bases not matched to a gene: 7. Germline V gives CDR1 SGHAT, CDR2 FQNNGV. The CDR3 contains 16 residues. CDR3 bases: TGTGCCAGCAGCAAGGGGACTAGCGGGAGGGTCGGCGAGCAGTACTTC. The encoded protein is CASSKGTSGRVGEQYF.

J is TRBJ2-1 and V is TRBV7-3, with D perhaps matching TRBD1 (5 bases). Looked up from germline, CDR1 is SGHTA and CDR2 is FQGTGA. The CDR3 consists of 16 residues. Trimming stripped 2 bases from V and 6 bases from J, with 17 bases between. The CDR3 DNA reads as TGTGCCAGCAGCTTAGGGGCAGCGCCGTGGGGCAATGAGCAGTTCTTC. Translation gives CASSLGAAPWGNEQFF.

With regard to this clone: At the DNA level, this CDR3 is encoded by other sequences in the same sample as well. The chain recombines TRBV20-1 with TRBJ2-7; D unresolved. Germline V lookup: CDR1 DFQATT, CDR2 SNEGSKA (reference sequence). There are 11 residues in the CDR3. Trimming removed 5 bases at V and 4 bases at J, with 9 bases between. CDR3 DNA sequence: TGCAGTGCTCTCGTTAAATACGAGCAGTACTTC. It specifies CSALVKYEQYF.